Given below is one T cell receptor (beta chain) in context. Its target antigen remains unknown. It has no much larger one-base neighbor in the sample; base qualities were not kept. Participants in the prospective study were enrolled through a virtual design, were aged about 18 to 89 years, and lived in fewer than 30 United States geographic areas. To assign participants to cohorts, the prospective study relied on clinical history that participants themselves reported in a screening survey and a study questionnaire. Recovered participants in ImmuneRACE Cohort 3 were defined as having two consecutive negative NP/OP PCR tests, clearance from a healthcare professional, or resolution of symptoms. In the prospective study, mobile phlebotomists collected whole blood, serum and a nasopharyngeal or oropharyngeal swab from each participant. Participants in the prospective study had the option to provide additional blood draws and questionnaires over an approximately two-month period. Before DNA extraction, prospective study blood samples were shipped either frozen or at room temperature.

This entry is derived from a study of blood T cell repertoires in COVID-19 (dated by TCRdb to 2018 to 2021). A note on the overall study: Samples from collaborators originated in the United States, Italy and Spain and spanned both the acute and convalescent phases of COVID-19. The repertoires were made available in a free public database intended to serve as a resource for research on the immune response to SARS-CoV-2. Where available, HLA class I and class II types were taken from metadata supplied by the sample provider and were not determined by assay-based typing. The samples were drawn from two sources: the first 160 participants of the ongoing ImmuneRACE study, and over 1,000 subjects contributed by 6 global collaborators. The dataset comprised deeply sampled blood TCRbeta repertoires from subjects exposed to, actively infected with, or recovered from COVID-19. The sample metadata nearly always contained a de-identified subject ID, COVID-19 status, age in years and sex. The material from the prospective study consisted of cDNA or gDNA derived from T cells, B-cell-depleted T cells, or PBMCs. General conclusions and limits of the study: Clinical and demographic metadata were provided uncurated, with the amount varying by source and participant.

The immunoSEQ Assay, a bias-controlled multiplex PCR, was used to amplify TCRbeta CDR3 regions from genomic DNA. In the authors' own workflow: Within the assay, amplification of reference gene primers was used to estimate how many nucleated cells each sample contained. To quantify the absolute abundance of each unique TCRbeta CDR3 rearrangement, sequence reads were collapsed and filtered. For each sample, productive Simpson clonality was calculated by taking the square root of Simpson's diversity index across productive rearrangements. The table comes from immuneACCESS by way of TCRdb, which keeps in-frame sequences with V and J called. Part of the clones is missing from these tables; in studies checked, under half for an unresolved V gene and the rest for unknown reasons. That table furnishes V, J and clone size, whereas the DNA furnished D and trimming. The sample data list over 200,000 clones, and around 89% of these were observed just once. 8.8% of the sample comes from the top ten.

Measured from the cysteine to the phenylalanine, the CDR3 is 15 residues long. The entry retains the CDR3 DNA only, 45 bases that are in frame from base 1. A distance of 15 bases separates the germline ends of V and J, which lose 4 bases and 2 bases respectively. For CDR1 and CDR2, the germline V gene (reference sequence) lists LNHDA and SQIVND. Recombination connected TRBV19 to TRBJ2-7; the D gene is possibly TRBD1, with 5 bases matching. Material: PBMCs or T cells enriched from blood (not recorded which). This TCR was sampled from a man in his forties who had recovered from COVID-19. The CDR3 here reads CASSSPGADTYEQYF. Read as DNA, the sequence is TGTGCCAGTAGTAGCCCTGGGGCAGACACCTACGAGCAGTACTTC.